What follows are 23 T cell receptor beta chains derived from one specimen sequenced in a study of preoperative IRX-2 immunotherapy in early breast cancer. Only in-frame clones appear in the TCRdb table, and some are missing; sequencing was by immunoSEQ multiplex PCR. The data contain about 62,000 clones, approximately 93% of them singletons. Treatment given: preoperative locoregional IRX-2 cytokine immunotherapy. Collection of the sample occurred from a patient treated with IRX-2 immunotherapy. The receptors come from a human donor with breast cancer.

The V gene is TRBV27, the J gene TRBJ2-7; 11 bases fit TRBD1. Looked up from germline, CDR1 is MNHEY and CDR2 is SMNVEV (reference sequence). V was clipped by 5 bases and J by 0 bases; unmatched bases: 3. The CDR3 totals 15 residues. Here the CDR3 reads CASSTGTGGSYEQYF. In DNA form, the CDR3 reads TGTGCCAGCAGTACGGGGACAGGGGGCTCCTACGAGCAGTACTTC.

In this sample, this clone turned up once. The J gene is TRBJ1-2, the V gene TRBV19; D ambiguous. From germline, CDR1 is LNHDA and CDR2 SQIVND (reference sequence). The CDR3 sequence is 14 residues long. The ends were cut back, 4 bases at V and 7 bases at J, with 16 bases in the middle. The CDR3 nucleotides are TGTGCCAGTAGTAAAGTATGGACGTGGGCTGGCTACACCTTC. It codes for CASSKVWTWAGYTF.

CDR3 residues: CASSQGAGVVYEQFF. CDR3 DNA sequence: TGTGCCAGCAGCCAAGGCGCGGGAGTAGTCTATGAGCAGTTCTTC. The V call is TRBV4-2, the J call TRBJ2-1; TRBD2 agrees at 7 bases. This CDR3 region has 15 residues. The trim removed 1 base at V and 8 bases at J, leaving 8 bases unmatched. The germline CDR1 and CDR2 sequences are LGHNA and YNFKEQ.

The chain uses TRBV6-5 and TRBJ1-6; D remains unclear. In germline, CDR1 is MNHEY, CDR2 SVGAGI. The CDR3 contains 13 residues. The V gene lost 6 bases and the J gene lost 8 bases, with 11 bases spanning the gap. In nucleotides, the CDR3 is TGTGCCAGCAGGACAACGGTAGATTCACCCCTCCACTTT. Its protein is CASRTTVDSPLHF.

CDR3 sequence reads: CASSLDRAEQYF. The CDR3 coding sequence is TGTGCCAGCAGTTTAGACAGGGCCGAGCAGTACTTC. The chain couples TRBV28 to TRBJ2-7; 7 bases map to TRBD1. This CDR3 contains 12 residues. Germline V gene sequence: CDR1 MDHEN, CDR2 SYDVKM. Trimming at V came to 2 bases and at J to 6 bases, leaving 1 base not matched to a gene.

The V and J genes are TRBV6-1 and TRBJ2-7; possibly TRBD2 for D (5 bases). The CDR3 covers 18 residues. Deletions cut 2 bases from V and 10 bases from J, with 30 bases between. Germline CDR1 reads MNHNS; CDR2 reads SASEGT. The CDR3 sequence: CASSEFTSGMGSYIEQYF. CDR3 nucleotide sequence: TGTGCCAGCAGTGAATTTACGTCGGGGATGGGGTCTTACATCGAACAGTACTTC.

This clone was detected only once. This chain connects TRBV29-1 to TRBJ1-1, with D possibly TRBD1 on 5 matching bases. Trimming stripped 4 bases from V and 6 bases from J, with 15 bases between. The germline V gene has CDR1 SQVTM and CDR2 ANQGSEA. The CDR3 totals 13 residues. The CDR3 region is CSVAWTAGAEAFF. The CDR3 DNA reads as TGCAGCGTTGCTTGGACGGCGGGGGCTGAAGCTTTCTTT.

The chain carries TRBV7-8 and TRBJ2-3; 8 bases are shared with TRBD1. This CDR3 has 15 residues. Germline V lookup: CDR1 SGHVS, CDR2 FQNEAQ. Trimming at V came to 5 bases and at J to 5 bases, leaving 9 bases not matched to a gene. CDR3 sequence reads: CASSTRQGPRDTQYF. The CDR3 region has the DNA TGTGCCAGCAGCACCCGACAGGGGCCCCGAGATACGCAGTATTTT.

This chain connects TRBV6-5 to TRBJ2-5, with 12 bases lining up with TRBD2. The junction had 6 bases not matched to a gene; V was cut back by 6 bases and J by 4 bases. CDR1 is MNHEY and CDR2 is SVGAGI in the germline V gene. The CDR3 loop spans 15 amino acids. In DNA, the CDR3 is TGTGCCAGCAGAATACCGGGACTAGCGGGAGAGACCCAGTACTTC. This translates into CASRIPGLAGETQYF.

The J gene is TRBJ1-5, the V gene TRBV2; TRBD1 is a possible D gene (5 bases). V was clipped by 8 bases and J by 0 bases, with 8 bases between them. Germline V gene lookup returns CDR1 SNHLY and CDR2 FYNNEI. This CDR3 contains 13 residues. CDR3 sequence (DNA): TGTGCCAGCTGCACAGGTAGCAATCAGCCCCAGCATTTT. Residues: CASCTGSNQPQHF. The variable domain in full, completed from reference TRBV2 and TRBJ1-5, reads EPEVTQTPSHQVTQMGQEVILRCVPISNHLYFYWYRQILGQKVEFLVSFYNNEISEKSEIFDDQFSVERPDGSNFTLKIRSTKLEDSAMYFCASCTGSNQPQHFGDGTRLSIL.

The J gene is TRBJ2-6, the V gene TRBV27, with a tentative D call TRBD1 (5 bases). The CDR3 is 18 amino acids. CDR1 is MNHEY and CDR2 is SMNVEV in the germline V gene (reference sequence). The V gene lost 5 bases and the J gene lost 4 bases, with 21 bases spanning the gap. The CDR3, as DNA: TGTGCCAGCAGTCCCAGACAGACCGTACGCTCCGGGGCCAACGTCCTGACTTTC. Protein: CASSPRQTVRSGANVLTF.

The rearrangement links TRBV28 to TRBJ2-3, with D maybe TRBD1 (6 bases). This CDR3 spans 13 amino acids. Germline V lookup: CDR1 MDHEN, CDR2 SYDVKM. The V gene lost 6 bases and the J gene lost 5 bases, with 12 bases spanning the gap. CDR3 residues: CASRSGELDTQYF. CDR3 coding DNA: TGTGCCAGCAGGTCAGGGGAGCTAGATACGCAGTATTTT.

The rearrangement uses TRBV29-1 and TRBJ2-3; a possible D gene is TRBD1 (5 bases). The CDR3 spans 14 residues. Germline V lookup: CDR1 SQVTM, CDR2 ANQGSEA. Deletions cut 7 bases from V and 0 bases from J, with 14 bases between. The CDR3 protein is CSASKGSSTDTQYF. CDR3 sequence (DNA): TGCAGCGCCTCGAAGGGGTCTAGCACAGATACGCAGTATTTT.

V and J are TRBV28 and TRBJ1-1; 7 bases are a match to TRBD1. Trimming at V came to 6 bases and at J to 4 bases, leaving 2 bases not matched to a gene. The CDR3 has 12 amino acids. The V gene's germline CDR1 is MDHEN and CDR2 SYDVKM. Written as DNA, the CDR3 is TGTGCCAGCAGGTCAGGGGGCACTGAAGCTTTCTTT. Amino acid sequence: CASRSGGTEAFF. The entire variable domain, with the rest obtained from reference TRBV28 and TRBJ1-1, is as follows: DVKVTQSSRYLVKRTGEKVFLECVQDMDHENMFWYRQDPGLGLRLIYFSYDVKMKEKGDIPEGYSVSREKKERFSLILESASTNQTSMYLCASRSGGTEAFFGQGTRLTVV.

In DNA, the CDR3 is TGTGCCATCAGTGGCGGGACAGGGCGGAATGAGCAGTTCTTC. Translation: CAISGGTGRNEQFF. This chain connects TRBV10-3 to TRBJ2-1; 9 nucleotides align to TRBD1. The V segment lost 4 bases and the J segment 7 bases; nucleotides outside the gene matches: 5. Germline V lookup: CDR1 ENHRY, CDR2 SYGVKD. The CDR3 has 14 amino acids.

A few counts support this clone. The rearrangement uses TRBV9 and TRBJ2-2; TRBD1 aligns across 7 bases. The CDR3 totals 15 residues. The germline CDR1 and CDR2 sequences are SGDLS and YYNGEE. Trimming took 2 bases from V and 1 from J; bases not matched to a gene: 2. The CDR3, as DNA: TGTGCCAGCAGCGTCGGACAGGAGAACACCGGGGAGCTGTTTTTT. Encoded protein: CASSVGQENTGELFF.

In DNA form, the CDR3 reads TGTGCCTGGAGGTCGAAGGGGCTGGGGCAGCCCCAGCATTTT. Translating gives CAWRSKGLGQPQHF. This chain connects TRBV30 to TRBJ1-5; TRBD1 is a possible D gene (5 bases). The CDR3 spans 14 residues. V dropped 3 bases and J dropped 7 bases, with 16 bases sitting between them. The germline V gene has CDR1 GTSNPN and CDR2 SVGIG (reference sequence).

Here the CDR3 reads CASSPTSGDETQYF. DNA of the CDR3: TGTGCCAGCTCACCGACTAGCGGGGATGAGACCCAGTACTTC. The V gene is TRBV18, the J gene TRBJ2-5, with TRBD2 matching over 11 bases. CDR1 and CDR2 from the germline V gene are KGHSH and LQKENI. With 3 bases clipped from V and 5 bases from J, the junction kept 2 bases outside the gene matches. There are 14 residues in the CDR3.

The chain links TRBV21-1 to TRBJ2-2; the D call in the table, TRBD1, was not verified against the DNA. TRBV21-1 is noted as a pseudogene. The CDR3 is 15 amino acids. The chain's CDR3 is CASSGRDRYTGELFF. The CDR3 bases are TGTGCCAGCAGCGGCCGGGACAGATACACCGGGGAGCTGTTTTTT.

The CDR3 loop is CASSEGVADTQYF. CDR3 nucleotide sequence: TGTGCCAGCAGCGAGGGCGTGGCAGATACGCAGTATTTT. V is TRBV7-9 and J is TRBJ2-3, with D possibly being TRBD2 (5 bases). CDR1 and CDR2 (germline): SEHNR, FQNEAQ (reference sequence). V was cut by 5 bases and J by 4 bases, with 10 bases left in between. This CDR3 has 13 residues.

The table lists this clone with a few counts. The V gene is TRBV6-8, the J gene TRBJ2-5; 8 nucleotides agree with TRBD2. The J segment lost 2 bases and the V segment lost 3 bases, leaving 11 bases of the junction unmatched. Germline assignment: CDR1 MNHGY and CDR2 SAAAGT. CDR3 length equals 17 residues. In nucleotides, the CDR3 is TGTGCCAGCAGTTATTCGCTGGGTAGCGGGGTACAAGAGACCCAGTACTTC. Translation: CASSYSLGSGVQETQYF.

The chain recombines TRBV28 with TRBJ1-1; TRBD1 is a possible D gene (5 bases). The CDR3 extends over 15 amino acids. From germline, CDR1 is MDHEN and CDR2 SYDVKM. Trimming stripped 1 base from V and 3 bases from J, with 12 bases between. The CDR3 coding sequence is TGTGCCAGCAGTTTATTGTCGGGGGGTGACACTGAAGCTTTCTTT. This gives the protein CASSLLSGGDTEAFF.

DNA of the CDR3: TGCGCCAGCAGTCTCTGGGGGAGAAGGGCCTCCTACGAGCAGTACTTC. It encodes CASSLWGRRASYEQYF. The V and J genes are TRBV5-1 and TRBJ2-7, with D perhaps being TRBD1 or TRBD2 (5 bases each). From germline, CDR1 is SGHRS and CDR2 YFSETQ. Trimming cost V 5 bases and J 0 bases, with 18 bases left between them. The length of the CDR3 is 16 residues.